Reported below is one T cell receptor (beta chain). Its antigen is unknown. This specimen comes from a study of identical twins. Study observations and caveats: Model-predicted out-of-frame TCR alpha sharing fell below observed values in monozygotic twins.

TCRdb redid the calling of the 5' RACE reads with MiXCR, one entry per CDR3 protein. The table records approximately 620,000 distinct CDR3 sequences, over 8.5% of them present only once. Trimming removed 6 bases from V and 6 bases from J; junction bases left unmatched: 11. Germline CDR1 and CDR2: SEHNR and FQNEAQ (reference sequence). This CDR3 is 16 amino acids long. These data were likewise used in another study, on yellow fever vaccine responses in identical twins.

This rearrangement joins TRBV7-9 to TRBJ1-4; 9 bases agree with TRBD1. This TCR came from a woman between 18 and 29 years old in good health. The source material was PBMCs. The CDR3, as DNA: TGTGCCAGCAGACCGGACGGACAGGGGAAATATGAAAAACTGTTTTTT. As protein: CASRPDGQGKYEKLFF.